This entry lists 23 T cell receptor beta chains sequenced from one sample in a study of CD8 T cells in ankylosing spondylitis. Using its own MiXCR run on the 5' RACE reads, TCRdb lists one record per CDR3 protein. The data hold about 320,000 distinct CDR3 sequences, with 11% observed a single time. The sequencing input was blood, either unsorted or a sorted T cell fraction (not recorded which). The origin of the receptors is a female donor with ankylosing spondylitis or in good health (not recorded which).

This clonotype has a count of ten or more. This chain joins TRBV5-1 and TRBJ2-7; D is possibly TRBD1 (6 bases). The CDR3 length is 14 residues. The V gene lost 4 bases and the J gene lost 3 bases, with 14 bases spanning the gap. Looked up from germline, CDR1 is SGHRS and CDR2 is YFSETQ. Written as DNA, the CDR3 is TGCGCCAGCAGCCAGTCCTCACAGGGCTACGAGCAGTACTTC. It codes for CASSQSSQGYEQYF. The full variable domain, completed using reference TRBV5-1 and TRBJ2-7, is KAGVTQTPRYLIKTRGQQVTLSCSPISGHRSVSWYQQTPGQGLQFLFEYFSETQRNKGNFPGRFSGRQFSNSRSEMNVSTLELGDSALYLCASSQSSQGYEQYFGPGTRLTVT.

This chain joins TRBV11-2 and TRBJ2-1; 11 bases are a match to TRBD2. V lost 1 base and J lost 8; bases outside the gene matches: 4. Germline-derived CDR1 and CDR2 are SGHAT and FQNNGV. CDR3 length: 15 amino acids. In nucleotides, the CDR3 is TGTGCCAGCAGCTTAGTAGCGGGAGGGAGCTATGAGCAGTTCTTC. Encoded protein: CASSLVAGGSYEQFF. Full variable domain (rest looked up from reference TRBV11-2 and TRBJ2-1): EAGVAQSPRYKIIEKRQSVAFWCNPISGHATLYWYQQILGQGPKLLIQFQNNGVVDDSQLPKDRFSAERLKGVDSTLKIQPAKLEDSAVYLCASSLVAGGSYEQFFGPGTRLTVL.

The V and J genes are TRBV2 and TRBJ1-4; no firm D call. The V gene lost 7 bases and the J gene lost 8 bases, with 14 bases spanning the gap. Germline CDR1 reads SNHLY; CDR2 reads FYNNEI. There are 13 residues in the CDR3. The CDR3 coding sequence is TGTGCCAGCAAAAGGGTACATAAAGAAAAACTGTTTTTT. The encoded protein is CASKRVHKEKLFF.

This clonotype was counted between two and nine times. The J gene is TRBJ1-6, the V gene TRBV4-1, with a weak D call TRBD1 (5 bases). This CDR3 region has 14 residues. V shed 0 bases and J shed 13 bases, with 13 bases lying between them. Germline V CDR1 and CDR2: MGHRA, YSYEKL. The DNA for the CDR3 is TGCGCCAGCAGCCAAGAGGGGGAGGCTCGCCCCCTCCACTTT. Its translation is CASSQEGEARPLHF.

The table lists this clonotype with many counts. CDR3 region: CASSLDFSGANVLTF. As DNA, the CDR3 is TGCGCCAGCAGCTTGGATTTCTCTGGGGCCAACGTCCTGACTTTC. The J gene is TRBJ2-6, the V gene TRBV5-1; D uncertain. Looked up from germline, CDR1 is SGHRS and CDR2 is YFSETQ. The CDR3 sequence is 15 residues long. Trimming took off 0 bases at V and 0 bases at J, with 4 bases between the two ends. Based on the CDR3 plus reference TRBV5-1 and TRBJ2-6, the full variable domain is KAGVTQTPRYLIKTRGQQVTLSCSPISGHRSVSWYQQTPGQGLQFLFEYFSETQRNKGNFPGRFSGRQFSNSRSEMNVSTLELGDSALYLCASSLDFSGANVLTFGAGSRLTVL.

CDR3 sequence (DNA): TGTGCCAGCAGCTTAGGCCCCCTCCGGGACAGGGCCTACAATGAGCAGTTCTTC. Translated, it gives CASSLGPLRDRAYNEQFF. This sequence joins TRBV11-2 and TRBJ2-1; the match to TRBD1 covers 9 bases. The V gene end was trimmed by 1 base and the J gene end by 2 bases; junction bases not matched to a gene: 9. Per the germline V gene, CDR1 is SGHAT and CDR2 is FQNNGV. The CDR3 length is 18 residues.

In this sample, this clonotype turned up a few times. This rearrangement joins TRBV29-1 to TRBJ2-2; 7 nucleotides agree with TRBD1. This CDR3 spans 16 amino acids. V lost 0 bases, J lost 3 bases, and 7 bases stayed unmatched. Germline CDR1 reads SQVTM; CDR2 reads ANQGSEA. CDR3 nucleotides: TGCAGCGTTGAAGATTTAAGACAGGGAGACACCGGGGAGCTGTTTTTT. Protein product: CSVEDLRQGDTGELFF.

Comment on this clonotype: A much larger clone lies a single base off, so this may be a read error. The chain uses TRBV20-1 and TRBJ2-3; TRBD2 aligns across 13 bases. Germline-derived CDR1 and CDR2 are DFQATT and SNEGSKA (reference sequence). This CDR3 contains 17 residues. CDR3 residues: CCARGGLAGSGTDTQYF. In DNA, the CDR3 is TGCTGTGCTAGGGGGGGACTAGCGGGAAGCGGCACAGATACGCAGTATTTT.

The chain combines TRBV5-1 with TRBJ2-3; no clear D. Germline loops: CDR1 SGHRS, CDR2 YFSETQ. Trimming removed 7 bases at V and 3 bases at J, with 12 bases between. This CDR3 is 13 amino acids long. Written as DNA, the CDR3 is TGCGCCAGCTATTCGACGGAGACAGATACGCAGTATTTT. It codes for CASYSTETDTQYF.

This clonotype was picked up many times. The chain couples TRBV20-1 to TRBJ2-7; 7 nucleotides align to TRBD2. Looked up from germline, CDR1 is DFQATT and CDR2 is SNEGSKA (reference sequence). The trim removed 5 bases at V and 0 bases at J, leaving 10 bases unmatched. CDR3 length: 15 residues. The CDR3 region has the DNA TGCAGTGCTCCCCGGAGCGGGGAGAGCTCCTACGAGCAGTACTTC. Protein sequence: CSAPRSGESSYEQYF.

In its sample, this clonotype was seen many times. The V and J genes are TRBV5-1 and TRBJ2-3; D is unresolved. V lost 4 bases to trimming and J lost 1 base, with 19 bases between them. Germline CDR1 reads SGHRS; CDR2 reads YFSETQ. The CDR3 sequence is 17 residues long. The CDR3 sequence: CASSQGRMGSGTDTQYF. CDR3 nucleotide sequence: TGCGCCAGCAGCCAAGGACGGATGGGCTCAGGCACAGATACGCAGTATTTT. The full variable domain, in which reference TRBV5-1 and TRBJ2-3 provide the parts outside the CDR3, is KAGVTQTPRYLIKTRGQQVTLSCSPISGHRSVSWYQQTPGQGLQFLFEYFSETQRNKGNFPGRFSGRQFSNSRSEMNVSTLELGDSALYLCASSQGRMGSGTDTQYFGPGTRLTVL.

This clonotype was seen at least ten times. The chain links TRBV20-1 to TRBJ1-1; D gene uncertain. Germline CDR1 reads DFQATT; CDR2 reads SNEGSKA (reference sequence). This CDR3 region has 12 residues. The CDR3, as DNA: TGCTCCATACCGCGGTCGAACACTGAAGCTTTCTTT. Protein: CSIPRSNTEAFF.

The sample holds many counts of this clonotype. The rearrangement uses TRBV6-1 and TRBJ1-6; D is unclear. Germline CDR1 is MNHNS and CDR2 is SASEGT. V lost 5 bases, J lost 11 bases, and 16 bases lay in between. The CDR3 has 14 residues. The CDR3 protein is CASSRTEALTPLHF. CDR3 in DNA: TGTGCCAGCAGTCGGACGGAGGCCCTTACACCCCTCCACTTT.

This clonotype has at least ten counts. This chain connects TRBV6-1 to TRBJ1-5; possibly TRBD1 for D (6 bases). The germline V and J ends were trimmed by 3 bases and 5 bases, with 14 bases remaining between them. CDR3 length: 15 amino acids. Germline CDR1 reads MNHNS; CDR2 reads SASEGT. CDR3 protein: CASSDPGTKDQPQHF. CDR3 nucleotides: TGTGCCAGCAGTGATCCCGGGACAAAGGATCAGCCCCAGCATTTT.

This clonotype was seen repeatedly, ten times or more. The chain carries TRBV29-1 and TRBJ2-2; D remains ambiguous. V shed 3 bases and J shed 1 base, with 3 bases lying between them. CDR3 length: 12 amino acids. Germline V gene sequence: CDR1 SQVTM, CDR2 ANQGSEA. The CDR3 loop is CSVDRNTGELFF. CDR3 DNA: TGCAGCGTTGACAGGAACACCGGGGAGCTGTTTTTT.

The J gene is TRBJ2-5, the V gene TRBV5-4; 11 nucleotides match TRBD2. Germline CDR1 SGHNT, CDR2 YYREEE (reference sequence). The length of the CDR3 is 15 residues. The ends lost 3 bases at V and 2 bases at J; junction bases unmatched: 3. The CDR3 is CASSSTSGTQETQYF. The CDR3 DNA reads TGTGCCAGCAGCTCGACTAGCGGGACTCAAGAGACCCAGTACTTC. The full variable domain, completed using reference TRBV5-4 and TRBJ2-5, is ETGVTQSPTHLIKTRGQQVTLRCSSQSGHNTVSWYQQALGQGPQFIFQYYREEENGRGNFPPRFSGLQFPNYSSELNVNALELDDSALYLCASSSTSGTQETQYFGPGTRLLVL.

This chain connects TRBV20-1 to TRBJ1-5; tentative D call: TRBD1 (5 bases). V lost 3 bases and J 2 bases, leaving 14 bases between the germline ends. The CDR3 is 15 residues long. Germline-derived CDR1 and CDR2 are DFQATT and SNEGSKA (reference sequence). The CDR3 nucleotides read TGCAGTGCTAGTGCGGGGGAAAACGGCAATCAGCCCCAGCATTTT. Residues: CSASAGENGNQPQHF.

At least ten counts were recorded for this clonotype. The CDR3 loop reads CASSEKQGSGEAFF. In nucleotides, the CDR3 is TGTGCCAGCAGCGAAAAACAGGGGTCAGGGGAAGCTTTCTTT. This chain joins TRBV9 and TRBJ1-1; 7 bases line up with TRBD1. J was trimmed by 8 bases and V by 3 bases; bases with no gene match: 10. The CDR3 length is 14 residues. CDR1 and CDR2 from the germline V gene are SGDLS and YYNGEE.

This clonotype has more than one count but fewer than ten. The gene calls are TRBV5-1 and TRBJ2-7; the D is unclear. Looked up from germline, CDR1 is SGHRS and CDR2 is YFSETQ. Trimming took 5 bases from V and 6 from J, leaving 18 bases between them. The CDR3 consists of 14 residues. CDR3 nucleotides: TGCGCCAGCAGTTCAGACCCGAAAGTGGGCGAGCAGTACTTC. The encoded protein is CASSSDPKVGEQYF.

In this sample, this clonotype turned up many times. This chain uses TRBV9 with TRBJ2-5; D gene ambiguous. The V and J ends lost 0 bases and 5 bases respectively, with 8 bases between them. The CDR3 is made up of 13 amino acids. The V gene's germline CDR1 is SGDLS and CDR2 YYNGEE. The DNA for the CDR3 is TGTGCCAGCAGCGTAGATCTGCTGGAGACCCAGTACTTC. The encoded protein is CASSVDLLETQYF.

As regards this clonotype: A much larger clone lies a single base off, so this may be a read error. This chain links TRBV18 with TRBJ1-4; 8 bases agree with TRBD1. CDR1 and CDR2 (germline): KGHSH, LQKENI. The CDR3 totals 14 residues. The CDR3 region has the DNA TGTGCCAGCTCACCCCGGGACAGGCCCGAAAAACTGTATTTT. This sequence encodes CASSPRDRPEKLYF.

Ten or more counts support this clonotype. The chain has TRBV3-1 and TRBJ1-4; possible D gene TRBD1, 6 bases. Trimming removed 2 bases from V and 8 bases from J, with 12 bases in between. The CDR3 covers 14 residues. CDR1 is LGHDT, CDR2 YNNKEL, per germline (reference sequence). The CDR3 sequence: CASSQRGSREKLFF. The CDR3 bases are TGTGCCAGCAGCCAAAGGGGGTCTCGGGAAAAACTGTTTTTT.

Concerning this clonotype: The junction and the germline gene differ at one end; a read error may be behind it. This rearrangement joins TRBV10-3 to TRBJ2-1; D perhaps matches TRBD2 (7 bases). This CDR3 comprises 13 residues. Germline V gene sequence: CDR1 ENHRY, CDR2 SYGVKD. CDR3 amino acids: CAVSTGGGGEQFF. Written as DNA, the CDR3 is TGTGCCGTCAGTACCGGGGGCGGGGGTGAGCAGTTCTTC.